Listed below are T cell receptor beta chains from one sample, sequenced in a study of long-term antiretroviral therapy in people with HIV. Sequencing was performed with immunoSEQ multiplex PCR; in TCRdb, only in-frame clones are kept and a portion is missing. The sample gives tens of thousands of clones, roughly 88% of which show up once; less than 5% is in the top ten. Sample: unsorted PBMCs, taken 0.8 years before starting antiretroviral therapy. The receptors stem from a man between 18 and 29 years old with HIV. Both conserved end residues are trimmed from each CDR3.

TRBV7-6	13	TRBJ1-3	ASSLQDFLGNTIY
TRBV9	13	TRBJ1-6	ASSVRGTGTSPLH
TRBV7-6	13	TRBJ2-7	ASSLDPGRSEEQY
TRBV2	12	TRBJ2-2	ACKGTGPTGELF
TRBV4-2	13	TRBJ1-1	ASSQEPGANTEAF
TRBV6-5	11	TRBJ2-7	ASSGTGFYEQY
TRBV19	14	TRBJ1-1	ASTNIGTVWNTEAF
TRBV10-2	13	TRBJ2-1	ASSETDPKLGEQF
TRBV5-6	15	TRBJ2-4	ASSGPLAGGFSDIQY
TRBV6-5	11	TRBJ2-3	ASSKTPTDTQY
TRBV6-1	11	TRBJ1-1	ASSGLWGVEAF
TRBV7-6	11	TRBJ1-1	ASSSTRRTEAF
TRBV7-2	11	TRBJ1-2	ASSPGTENGYT
TRBV7-8	10	TRBJ1-1	ASSPTNTEAF
TRBV6-1	12	TRBJ1-5	ASSESQSGQPQH
TRBV9	10	TRBJ2-7	ASSVQSGEQY
TRBV28	11	TRBJ1-1	ASSPQTWTGAF
TRBV6-1	13	TRBJ1-2	ASSESLTGVAGYT
TRBV7-2	12	TRBJ2-7	ASSLPPSGYEQY
TRBV14	13	TRBJ1-1	ASSPGGALGTEAF
TRBV4-3	14	TRBJ1-4	ASSQVFGGGNEKLF
TRBV5-6	12	TRBJ2-7	ASSFGTASYEQY
TRBV7-9	13	TRBJ1-1	ASSPQGFANTEAF
TRBV19	12	TRBJ2-7	ASSKTSSSYEQY
TRBV4-1	13	TRBJ2-7	ASSQVRGPSYEQY
TRBV14	16	TRBJ1-5	ASSQVGQKGLSNQPQH
TRBV7-6	14	TRBJ1-3	ASSLQTGRIGNTIY
TRBV15	14	TRBJ2-7	ATSRGGLAGVSEQY
TRBV7-3	13	TRBJ1-2	ASSLYPPDDYGYT
TRBV19	13	TRBJ1-5	ASSYLDRGNQPQH
TRBV15	12	TRBJ2-3	ATRRLVGLDTQY
TRBV7-9	14	TRBJ1-5	ASSPEWVEGNQPQH
TRBV4-3	12	TRBJ2-1	ASSHRGRWNEQF
TRBV5-1	13	TRBJ2-7	ASSTLGSQPYEQY
TRBV11-2	11	TRBJ2-1	ASSLGGGPEQF
TRBV9	13	TRBJ2-7	ASSGGDRGFYEQY
TRBV7-3	13	TRBJ2-3	ASSEDRGGTDTQY
TRBV6-7	10	TRBJ1-5	ASISDNGPQH
TRBV12-5	15	TRBJ1-5	ASGGDRERSGNQPQH
TRBV30	11	TRBJ1-1	ARAGILNTEAF
TRBV9	10	TRBJ1-4	ASSYNNEKLF
TRBV9	14	TRBJ2-1	ASSGTSGGSYNEQF
TRBV19	10	TRBJ1-1	ATRRGRTEAF
TRBV18	11	TRBJ2-3	ASSPGGTDTQY
TRBV6-5	13	TRBJ1-1	ASSSLGGVDTEAF
TRBV6-1	11	TRBJ2-7	ASGPKGAYEQY
TRBV6-6	12	TRBJ1-4	ASISWDRGEKLF
TRBV7-2	13	TRBJ1-4	ASSPGQGLNEKLF
TRBV7-9	13	TRBJ1-2	ASSGRDRATLGYT
TRBV7-3	9	TRBJ2-7	ASSNGGGQY
TRBV5-5	17	TRBJ2-1	ASSLPGDADPESYNEQF
TRBV7-8	12	TRBJ1-1	ASSRGAGNTEAF
TRBV10-3	9	TRBJ1-2	AISGVYGYT
TRBV29-1	12	TRBJ2-3	SGLGGGSTDTQY